Presented here are 6 T cell receptor beta chains from one specimen sequenced in a study of blood T cell repertoires in COVID-19. The protocol was immunoSEQ multiplex PCR, while the TCRdb copy is restricted to in-frame clones and leaves out a portion. The sample shows fewer than 250,000 clones, 88% of them seen only once. Sequencing input: peripheral blood. Source of these receptors: a man aged 65 to 79 with acute or convalescent COVID-19.

The gene calls are TRBV6-5 and TRBJ1-6, with 10 bases identical to TRBD1. Unmatched junction bases numbered 4, after V lost 7 bases and J lost 10 bases. Per germline, CDR1 MNHEY and CDR2 SVGAGI. CDR3 size: 13 residues. The CDR3: CASTGTGESPLHF. CDR3 coding DNA: TGTGCCAGCACCGGGACAGGGGAATCACCCCTCCACTTT.

The count of this clone is one. This rearrangement joins TRBV5-1 to TRBJ1-1, with TRBD1 matching 9 bases. This CDR3 contains 15 residues. V trimming: 4 bases; J trimming: 0 bases; junction bases outside the gene matches: 4. CDR1 is SGHRS and CDR2 is YFSETQ in the germline V gene. CDR3 region: CASSRTGVVNTEAFF. CDR3 coding DNA: TGCGCCAGCAGCCGGACAGGGGTGGTGAACACTGAAGCTTTCTTT.

The V call is TRBV27, the J call TRBJ2-7, with TRBD1 matching 10 bases. The CDR3 is 14 amino acids. Germline assignment: CDR1 MNHEY and CDR2 SMNVEV (reference sequence). Trimming cost V 5 bases and J 5 bases; bases outside gene matches: 6. CDR3 bases: TGTGCCAGCAGTCGGACAGGGGGGTTCAACGAGCAGTACTTC. Translation gives CASSRTGGFNEQYF.

The chain recombines TRBV5-1 with TRBJ2-1; 13 bases align to TRBD2. The CDR3 is 15 amino acids. In germline, CDR1 is SGHRS, CDR2 YFSETQ. The ends lost 1 base at V and 8 bases at J; junction bases unmatched: 3. The CDR3 spells CASSLRTSGSYEQFF. The CDR3 DNA sequence: TGCGCCAGCAGCTTGCGGACTAGCGGGAGCTATGAGCAGTTCTTC.

V gene TRBV13 combines with J gene TRBJ1-1; 9 nucleotides line up with TRBD1. This CDR3 contains 15 residues. Trimming at V came to 1 base and at J to 10 bases, leaving 10 bases not matched to a gene. CDR1 is PRHDT and CDR2 is FYEKMQ in the germline V gene (reference sequence). The CDR3 is CASSLAGDRAAVAFF. CDR3 nucleotides: TGTGCCAGCAGCTTAGCGGGGGACAGGGCCGCTGTAGCTTTCTTT. Full variable domain (outside the CDR3, taken from reference TRBV13 and TRBJ1-1): AAGVIQSPRHLIKEKRETATLKCYPIPRHDTVYWYQQGPGQDPQFLISFYEKMQSDKGSIPDRFSAQQFSDYHSELNMSSLELGDSALYFCASSLAGDRAAVAFFGQGTRLTVV.

This clone has only one observation. V gene TRBV28 combines with J gene TRBJ1-6, with 8 bases lining up with TRBD1. Germline V gives CDR1 MDHEN, CDR2 SYDVKM. The V gene end was trimmed by 4 bases and the J gene end by 5 bases; junction bases not matched to a gene: 7. The CDR3 is 16 residues long. The DNA of the CDR3 is TGTGCCAGCAGTTCCCCGACAGGGGTGAATAATTCACCCCTCCACTTT. Protein: CASSSPTGVNNSPLHF.